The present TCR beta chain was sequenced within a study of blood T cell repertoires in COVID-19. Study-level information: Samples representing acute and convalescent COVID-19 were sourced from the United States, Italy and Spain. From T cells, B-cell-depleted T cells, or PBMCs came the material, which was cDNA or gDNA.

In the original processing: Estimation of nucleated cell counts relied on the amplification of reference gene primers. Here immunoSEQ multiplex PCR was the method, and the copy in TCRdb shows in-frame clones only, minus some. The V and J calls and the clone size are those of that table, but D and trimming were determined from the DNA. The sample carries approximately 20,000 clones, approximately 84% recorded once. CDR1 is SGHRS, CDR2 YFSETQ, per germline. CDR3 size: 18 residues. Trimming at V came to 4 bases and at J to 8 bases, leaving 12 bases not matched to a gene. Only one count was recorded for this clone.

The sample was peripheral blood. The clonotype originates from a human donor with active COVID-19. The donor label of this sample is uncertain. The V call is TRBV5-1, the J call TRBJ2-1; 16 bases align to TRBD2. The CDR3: CASSTGLAGGRRTYEQFF. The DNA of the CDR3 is TGCGCCAGCAGCACGGGACTAGCGGGGGGGCGGCGGACGTATGAGCAGTTCTTC.